The TCR beta chain under discussion was sequenced for a study of cytomegalovirus exposure and HLA in healthy donors. PCR amplification relied on 60 Vbeta primers (plus 13 Jbeta primers). Assay used: immunoSEQ multiplex PCR; TCRdb lists only in-frame clones, some missing. The sample has 110,000 or so clones; about 68% are singletons. This clone was detected only a few times. Its antigen is still unknown. Germline CDR1 and CDR2: SGHRS and YFSETQ. The CDR3 extends over 14 amino acids. V lost 2 bases to trimming and J lost 0 bases, with 8 bases between them. General study results and limits: High sensitivity and specificity were reportedly achieved when the classifier diagnosed cytomegalovirus status. Being indistinguishable, some V segments were excluded, TRBV6-2 and TRBV6-3 among them. Relative to equally common others, HLA-associated TCR beta chains showed greater clonal expansion in a later analysis.

The source is a woman aged 40 to 55 in good health and CMV-seropositive. J is TRBJ2-5 and V is TRBV5-1, with D unresolved. Source material: PBMCs. The CDR3 sequence: CASSFQTDQETQYF. In DNA form, the CDR3 reads TGCGCCAGCAGCTTCCAAACAGACCAAGAGACCCAGTACTTC.